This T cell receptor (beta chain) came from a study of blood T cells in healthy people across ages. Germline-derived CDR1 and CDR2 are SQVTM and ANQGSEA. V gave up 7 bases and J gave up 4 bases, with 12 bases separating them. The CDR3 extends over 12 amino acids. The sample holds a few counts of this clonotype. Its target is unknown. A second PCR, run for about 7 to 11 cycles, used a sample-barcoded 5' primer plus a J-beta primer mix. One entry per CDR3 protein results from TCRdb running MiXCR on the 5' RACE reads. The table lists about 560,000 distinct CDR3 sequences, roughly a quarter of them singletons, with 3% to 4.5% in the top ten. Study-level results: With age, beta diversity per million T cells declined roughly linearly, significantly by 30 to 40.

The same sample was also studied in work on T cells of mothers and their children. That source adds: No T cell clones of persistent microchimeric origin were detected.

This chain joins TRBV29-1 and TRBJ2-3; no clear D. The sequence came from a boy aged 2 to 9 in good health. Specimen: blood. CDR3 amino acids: CSAQSAADTQYF. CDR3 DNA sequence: TGCAGCGCCCAGAGTGCGGCAGATACGCAGTATTTT.